The sequence of this T cell receptor beta chain was determined in a study of blood T cell repertoires in COVID-19. This clone was detected once. The authors' processing: Quantification of nucleated cells was approximated via reference gene primer amplification. Assay: immunoSEQ multiplex PCR; the TCRdb copy retains only in-frame clones and omits some. V and J calls plus clone size are reproduced from that table; the DNA served to infer D and trimming. This sample has roughly 30,000 clones, with approximately 89% found just once. Germline V gene sequence: CDR1 MNHEY, CDR2 SVGAGI. The V end was cut by 3 bases, the J end by 7 bases, with 15 bases between. The CDR3 spans 14 residues.

The sample comprised peripheral blood. The chain joins TRBV6-5 to TRBJ1-1; D is unresolved. The sequence was obtained from a man aged 55-75 years with acute or convalescent COVID-19. For the CDR3, the DNA is TGTGCCAGCAGTTATCGACAAGCTTCGAATGAAGCTTTCTTT. It is translated as CASSYRQASNEAFF.